These 17 T cell receptor beta chains share one sample of origin, sequenced in a study of cytomegalovirus exposure and HLA in healthy donors (dated by TCRdb to 2016 to 2017). Library preparation was by the immunoSEQ multiplex PCR assay. A mixture of 60 forward primers for TCR Vbeta segments and 13 reverse primers for TCR Jbeta segments was used in the multiplex PCR. In its TCRdb copy, this immuneACCESS table keeps in-frame sequences only and misses some clones. Where compared with another copy, unresolved V genes explain less than half of these, and the others have no known cause. This sample gives approximately 130,000 clones in total; 70% to 85% of them show up just once. Roughly 2.5% of the sample lies in the top ten. The material sequenced was PBMCs. Every receptor here comes from a boy younger than 10 in good health and CMV-seronegative.

The chain combines TRBV7-9 with TRBJ1-1; D may be TRBD1 (6 bases). With 4 bases removed from V and 7 bases from J, the gap between germline ends came to 22 bases. The CDR3 consists of 16 residues. Germline CDR1 reads SEHNR; CDR2 reads FQNEAQ (reference sequence). This CDR3 reads CASSSRGRDTRGEAFF. The CDR3 region has the DNA TGTGCCAGCAGCTCAAGGGGCCGGGACACTCGAGGTGAAGCTTTCTTT.

The chain has TRBV18 and TRBJ1-4; TRBD1 aligns across 7 bases. V dropped 2 bases and J dropped 5; count of bases not matched to a gene: 2. There are 14 residues in the CDR3. Germline V gene data show CDR1 as KGHSH and CDR2 as LQKENI. The CDR3 loop is CASSPTGVNEKLFF. The CDR3 nucleotides are TGTGCCAGCTCACCAACAGGGGTCAATGAAAAACTGTTTTTT.

CDR3 sequence (DNA): TGTGCCAGCAGCCAAGATAAAGGAACAGGGCGAAAAGAGACCCAGTACTTC. As protein: CASSQDKGTGRKETQYF. V and J are TRBV14 and TRBJ2-5; D is perhaps TRBD1 (6 bases). In germline, CDR1 is SGHDN, CDR2 FVKESK. The CDR3 length is 17 residues. Trimming removed 0 bases from V and 3 bases from J, with 17 bases in between.

This chain uses TRBV2 with TRBJ1-1; maybe TRBD1 (6 bases). V lost 2 bases, J lost 3 bases, and 10 bases lay in between. The CDR3 is 14 amino acids. CDR1 and CDR2 (germline): SNHLY, FYNNEI. CDR3 amino acids: CASSEFAGDTEAFF. The CDR3 DNA reads as TGTGCCAGCAGTGAATTTGCAGGGGACACTGAAGCTTTCTTT.

This sequence joins TRBV5-1 and TRBJ1-1; D may be TRBD1 (6 bases). The germline V gene has CDR1 SGHRS and CDR2 YFSETQ. The CDR3 loop spans 15 amino acids. Between the trimmed V and J ends, which lost 3 bases and 2 bases, there was a span of 14 bases. The CDR3 sequence is CASSSNRVGNTEAFF. The CDR3 region has the DNA TGCGCCAGCAGCTCAAACAGGGTGGGAAACACTGAAGCTTTCTTT.

The rearrangement joins TRBV4-2 to TRBJ2-1; maybe TRBD2 (6 bases). V lost 3 bases, J lost 7 bases, and 19 bases lay in between. The CDR3 has 16 amino acids. Germline V gene sequence: CDR1 LGHNA, CDR2 YNFKEQ. The CDR3 is CASSQGRGQRGNEQFF. CDR3 in DNA: TGTGCCAGCAGCCAGGGGCGGGGCCAACGGGGGAATGAGCAGTTCTTC.

The rearrangement uses TRBV6-1 and TRBJ2-2; D not resolved. This CDR3 comprises 17 residues. Germline V gene data show CDR1 as MNHNS and CDR2 as SASEGT. Trimming left V 4 bases short and J 4 bases short, with 19 bases between. The CDR3 protein is CASSASVVGFSTGELFF. CDR3 bases: TGTGCCAGCAGTGCCTCCGTCGTTGGCTTCTCCACCGGGGAGCTGTTTTTT.

The rearrangement joins TRBV27 to TRBJ1-2; D may be TRBD1 (6 bases). Germline V lookup: CDR1 MNHEY, CDR2 SMNVEV (reference sequence). CDR3 length: 13 amino acids. The germline V and J ends were trimmed by 5 bases and 4 bases, with 11 bases remaining between them. CDR3 coding DNA: TGTGCCAGCAGTCCACAGGGCTCCTATGGCTACACCTTC. It yields the protein CASSPQGSYGYTF.

The CDR3 sequence is CASSPGLAETQYF. The CDR3 DNA follows: TGTGCCAGCTCACCGGGACTAGCCGAGACCCAGTACTTC. The rearrangement uses TRBV18 and TRBJ2-5; 9 bases align to TRBD2. This CDR3 comprises 13 residues. CDR1 and CDR2 (germline): KGHSH, LQKENI. J gave up 5 bases and V 3 bases, and 1 base lay outside the gene matches.

V is TRBV19 and J is TRBJ1-2; D not resolved. V lost 3 bases, J lost 8 bases, and 22 bases lay in between. Looked up from germline, CDR1 is LNHDA and CDR2 is SQIVND (reference sequence). CDR3 size: 16 residues. This chain's CDR3 is CASSMGDNLVPPGYTF. The CDR3 coding sequence is TGTGCCAGTAGTATGGGCGACAATCTGGTCCCCCCAGGCTACACCTTC.

This clone was picked up one time. The V and J genes are TRBV25-1 and TRBJ1-1; D possibly corresponds to TRBD1 (6 bases). CDR1 and CDR2 (germline): MGHDK, SYGVNS. CDR3 length equals 14 residues. V was pared by 7 bases and J by 0 bases, with 12 bases between. This chain's CDR3 is CASKGVGMNTEAFF. For the CDR3, the DNA is TGTGCCAGCAAGGGGGTCGGCATGAACACTGAAGCTTTCTTT.

This clone showed up just a few times. The chain employs TRBV6-6 and TRBJ1-1; D remains unclear. There are 16 residues in the CDR3. The ends were cut back, 0 bases at V and 5 bases at J, with 16 bases in the middle. Germline V gene data show CDR1 as MNHNY and CDR2 as SVGAGI (reference sequence). The CDR3 loop reads CASSYSLGGEGTEAFF. For the CDR3, the DNA is TGTGCCAGCAGTTACTCTTTGGGCGGGGAGGGTACTGAAGCTTTCTTT.

This clone was observed a few times. The rearrangement links TRBV5-6 to TRBJ1-2, with D unresolved. Germline V gene data show CDR1 as SGHDT and CDR2 as YYEEEE. Trimming pared 3 bases from V and 5 bases from J, leaving 20 bases between. CDR3 length: 16 amino acids. The CDR3 loop reads CASSSVVSGYIYGYTF. CDR3 nucleotides: TGTGCCAGCAGCTCGGTCGTGTCGGGGTACATATATGGCTACACCTTC.

The gene calls are TRBV6-1 and TRBJ1-2; no definite D call. Germline-derived CDR1 and CDR2 are MNHNS and SASEGT. The V end was cut by 0 bases, the J end by 8 bases, with 13 bases between. The CDR3 runs 14 residues. The CDR3 spells CASSEATGFGGYTF. DNA for the CDR3: TGTGCCAGCAGTGAAGCAACGGGGTTTGGGGGCTACACCTTC.

This chain links TRBV9 with TRBJ2-7, with 10 bases aligning to TRBD1. V dropped 4 bases and J dropped 2; count of bases not matched to a gene: 3. The CDR3 totals 14 residues. From germline, CDR1 is SGDLS and CDR2 YYNGEE. The CDR3 nucleotides read TGTGCCAGCAGCTTAGGACAGGGGGCCTACGAGCAGTACTTC. This sequence encodes CASSLGQGAYEQYF.

The chain carries TRBV7-2 and TRBJ1-6, with TRBD1 matching over 8 bases. This CDR3 is built from 15 residues. The germline V gene encodes CDR1 SGHTA and CDR2 FQGNSA. Germline trimming cut 5 bases from V and 7 bases from J; bases unmatched to any gene: 7. Here the CDR3 reads CASSPRQGRNSPLHF. The CDR3 region has the DNA TGTGCCAGCAGCCCTCGACAGGGGCGGAATTCACCCCTCCACTTT.

This chain joins TRBV4-1 and TRBJ1-2, with 8 bases aligning to TRBD1. Trimming removed 1 base from V and 8 bases from J; junction bases left unmatched: 9. The germline V gene encodes CDR1 MGHRA and CDR2 YSYEKL. This CDR3 comprises 15 residues. CDR3 DNA sequence: TGCGCCAGCAGCCAAGTCCTCGGGACAGGCGACGGCTACACCTTC. Translated: CASSQVLGTGDGYTF.